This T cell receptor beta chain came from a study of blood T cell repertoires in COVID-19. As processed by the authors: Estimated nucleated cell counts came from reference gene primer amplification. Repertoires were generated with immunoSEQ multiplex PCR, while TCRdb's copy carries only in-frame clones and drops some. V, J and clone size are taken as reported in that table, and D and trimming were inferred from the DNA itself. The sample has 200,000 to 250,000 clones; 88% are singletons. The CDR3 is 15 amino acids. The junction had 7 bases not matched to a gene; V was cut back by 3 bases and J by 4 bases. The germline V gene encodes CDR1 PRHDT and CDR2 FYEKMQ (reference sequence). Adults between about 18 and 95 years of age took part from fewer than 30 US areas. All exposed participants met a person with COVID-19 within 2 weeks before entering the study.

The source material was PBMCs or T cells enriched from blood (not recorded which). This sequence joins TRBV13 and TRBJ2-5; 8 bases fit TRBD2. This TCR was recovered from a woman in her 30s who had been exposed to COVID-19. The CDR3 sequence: CASSFPGTRVETQYF. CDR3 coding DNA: TGTGCCAGCAGCTTCCCCGGGACTAGGGTAGAGACCCAGTACTTC.